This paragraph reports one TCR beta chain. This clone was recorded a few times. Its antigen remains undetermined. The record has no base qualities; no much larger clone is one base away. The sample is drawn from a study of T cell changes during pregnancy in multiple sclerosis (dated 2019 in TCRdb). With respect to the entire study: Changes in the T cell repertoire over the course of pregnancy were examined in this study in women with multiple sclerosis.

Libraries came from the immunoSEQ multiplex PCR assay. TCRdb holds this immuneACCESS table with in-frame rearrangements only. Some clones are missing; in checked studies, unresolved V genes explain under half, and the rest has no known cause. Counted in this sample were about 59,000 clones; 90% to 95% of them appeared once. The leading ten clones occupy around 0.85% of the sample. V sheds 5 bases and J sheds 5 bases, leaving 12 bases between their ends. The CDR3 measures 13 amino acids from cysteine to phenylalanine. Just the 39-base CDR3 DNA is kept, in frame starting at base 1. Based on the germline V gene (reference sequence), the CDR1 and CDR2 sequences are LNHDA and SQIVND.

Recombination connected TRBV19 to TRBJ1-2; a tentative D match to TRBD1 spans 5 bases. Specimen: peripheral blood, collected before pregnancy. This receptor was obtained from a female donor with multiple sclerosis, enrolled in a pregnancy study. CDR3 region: CASSGRALYGYTF. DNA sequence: TGTGCCAGTAGTGGCAGGGCCCTTTATGGCTACACCTTC.